This T cell receptor beta chain appears in the sequencing data of a study of ipilimumab plus nivolumab after autologous stem cell transplantation (dated by TCRdb to about 2021). Some background on the complete study: A median of about 5 ipilimumab doses and fewer than ten nivolumab doses was received by trial patients. High-risk transplant-naive patients and patients relapsing within 3 years of a first autologous transplant were included in the myeloma cohort. Patients undergoing autologous transplant for high-risk diffuse large B cell lymphoma, mature T cell lymphoma, or multiple myeloma were enrolled in the trial. Thirty-five patients made up the trial's intent-to-treat population.

Ipilimumab was given at 1 mg/kg intravenously on day 1 of selected weeks, and checkpoint therapy started 14 to 28 days after autologous transplant. Nivolumab was administered at 3 mg/kg intravenously on day 1 of weeks 1, 4, 7, 10, and every two weeks through week 26. This was a Phase Ib clinical trial that tested ipilimumab plus nivolumab, given as combined checkpoint inhibition, for consolidation following autologous stem cell transplantation. Points the paper makes about the study in general: The authors stated that profiles of the T cell receptor repertoire, regulatory T cell phenotype and gut microbiota provided a biologic rationale for studying this approach further. The authors concluded that, as post-transplant consolidation, combined checkpoint inhibition appeared tolerable.

The method was the immunoSEQ multiplex PCR assay. The immuneACCESS repertoire file appears here via TCRdb, limited to in-frame rearrangements. These files lack a portion of the clones; in checked studies, under half of the deficit traces to unresolved V genes, and the cause of the others is not known. This sample gives over 35,000 clones in total; around 92% of them show up just once. The ten largest make up 0.75% to 1% of the sample. Comment on this clone: What this receptor recognizes is not known. No much larger clone exists at a distance of one base, and base qualities are not known.

The starting material was PBMCs, obtained in a trial of ipilimumab plus nivolumab as post-transplant consolidation. The source is a male donor with multiple myeloma.

CDR3 region: CASSPQRTSVSDTQYF. The DNA is TGTGCCAGCAGTCCACAGCGGACTAGCGTATCAGATACGCAGTATTTT. Recombination linked TRBV7-8 to TRBJ2-3; the central 9 bases match TRBD2. At the junction V is shortened by 6 bases and J by 4 bases; bases outside the gene matches: 11. Via the germline V gene, CDR1 is SGHVS and CDR2 FQNEAQ. From its cysteine to its phenylalanine, the CDR3 spans 16 amino acids. Solely the CDR3 DNA is kept, with 48 bases framed from the first base.